The 20 T cell receptor beta chains reported below all come from one sample, sequenced in a study of T cells in localized non-small cell lung cancer. TCRdb's table, derived via immunoSEQ multiplex PCR, lists solely in-frame clones and lacks some. The top ten hold around 16% of the sample, which has 50,000 to 55,000 clones, about 87% seen once. Sequences were derived from PBMCs, sampled before any cancer treatment. These TCRs come from a female donor with stage II lung adenocarcinoma.

The chain uses TRBV7-9 and TRBJ2-7; D is possibly TRBD1 (5 bases). The CDR3 has 13 residues. Germline V gene sequence: CDR1 SEHNR, CDR2 FQNEAQ (reference sequence). The germline V and J ends were trimmed by 5 bases and 2 bases, with 10 bases remaining between them. This CDR3 reads CASSTDTAYEQYF. Here the CDR3 DNA reads TGTGCCAGCAGCACGGACACCGCCTACGAGCAGTACTTC.

This rearrangement joins TRBV12-5 to TRBJ2-5; D gene unclear. The V gene's germline CDR1 is LGHNT and CDR2 FRNRAP. V was pared by 2 bases and J by 5 bases, with 12 bases between. The CDR3 has 14 amino acids. The CDR3 nucleotides read TGTGCTAGTGGTTTGCCACCGGAACTGGAGACCCAGTACTTC. Protein: CASGLPPELETQYF.

This clone was picked up a small number of times. The chain combines TRBV5-4 with TRBJ2-5, with 11 bases matching TRBD1. The CDR3 has 15 residues. The J segment lost 4 bases and the V segment lost 3 bases, leaving 5 bases of the junction unmatched. Germline V CDR1 and CDR2: SGHNT, YYREEE (reference sequence). Here the CDR3 reads CASSSLGTGGETQYF. CDR3 nucleotides: TGTGCCAGCAGCTCACTTGGGACAGGGGGAGAGACCCAGTACTTC.

The table lists this clone with a few counts. The chain has TRBV2 and TRBJ1-5; D remains unclear. This CDR3 has 14 amino acids. CDR1 is SNHLY and CDR2 is FYNNEI in the germline V gene. V was cut by 4 bases and J by 2 bases, with 9 bases left in between. DNA for the CDR3: TGTGCCAGCAGTGGGGCGAACCGCAATCAGCCCCAGCATTTT. As protein: CASSGANRNQPQHF.

The chain joins TRBV25-1 to TRBJ1-4, with D maybe TRBD1 (5 bases). Trimming removed 1 base at V and 5 bases at J, with 5 bases between. Germline CDR1 is MGHDK and CDR2 is SYGVNS. The CDR3 runs 13 residues. In nucleotides, the CDR3 is TGTGCCAGCAGTGAATCAGGGAATGAAAAACTGTTTTTT. This gives the protein CASSESGNEKLFF.

The chain recombines TRBV2 with TRBJ1-1; 9 nucleotides line up with TRBD1. Germline CDR1 SNHLY, CDR2 FYNNEI. After removal of 0 bases from V and 0 bases from J, the junction contained 2 bases not matched to a gene. The CDR3 has 16 amino acids. DNA of the CDR3: TGTGCCAGCAGTGAAGCGCGGACAGGGGTGAACACTGAAGCTTTCTTT. This sequence encodes CASSEARTGVNTEAFF.

This chain connects TRBV5-1 to TRBJ1-1; possible D gene TRBD1, 5 bases. The CDR3 has 16 residues. Germline V gives CDR1 SGHRS, CDR2 YFSETQ. V was trimmed by 0 bases and J by 0 bases, leaving 12 bases between them. The CDR3 loop is CASSLAPTVLNTEAFF. DNA for the CDR3: TGCGCCAGCAGCTTGGCCCCGACAGTCCTGAACACTGAAGCTTTCTTT. The full variable domain, completed using reference TRBV5-1 and TRBJ1-1, is KAGVTQTPRYLIKTRGQQVTLSCSPISGHRSVSWYQQTPGQGLQFLFEYFSETQRNKGNFPGRFSGRQFSNSRSEMNVSTLELGDSALYLCASSLAPTVLNTEAFFGQGTRLTVV.

The chain is built from TRBV5-4 and TRBJ2-7, with TRBD2 identical over 7 bases. There are 15 residues in the CDR3. The germline V gene has CDR1 SGHNT and CDR2 YYREEE (reference sequence). J lost 4 bases, V lost 3 bases, and 10 bases had no gene match. The CDR3 here is CASSSPERGAYEQYF. The CDR3 DNA follows: TGTGCCAGCAGCTCCCCTGAGCGGGGAGCTTACGAGCAGTACTTC.

This clone was observed a single time. The chain couples TRBV11-2 to TRBJ1-2; D uncertain. The CDR3 has 14 amino acids. Trimming stripped 1 base from V and 7 bases from J, with 13 bases between. Looked up from germline, CDR1 is SGHAT and CDR2 is FQNNGV. As DNA, the CDR3 is TGTGCCAGCAGCTTAGGGAGTGAAACGTCTGGCTACACCTTC. It is translated as CASSLGSETSGYTF. Full variable domain (missing parts from reference TRBV11-2 and TRBJ1-2): EAGVAQSPRYKIIEKRQSVAFWCNPISGHATLYWYQQILGQGPKLLIQFQNNGVVDDSQLPKDRFSAERLKGVDSTLKIQPAKLEDSAVYLCASSLGSETSGYTFGSGTRLTVV.

The chain couples TRBV6-4 to TRBJ2-7; 9 bases are a match to TRBD1. The germline CDR1 and CDR2 sequences are MRHNA and SNTAGT. The CDR3 covers 13 residues. V was pared by 8 bases and J by 2 bases, with 4 bases of the junction left unmatched. The CDR3 sequence is CASPGQGTYEQYF. CDR3 coding DNA: TGTGCCAGCCCGGGACAGGGCACCTACGAGCAGTACTTC.

The CDR3 coding sequence is TGCGCCAGCAGCCCTGCGGGAGGGGATCTTCAGCCCCAGCATTTT. It codes for CASSPAGGDLQPQHF. This chain joins TRBV5-1 and TRBJ1-5; D is possibly TRBD1 (5 bases). Germline-derived CDR1 and CDR2 are SGHRS and YFSETQ. Trimming stripped 4 bases from V and 6 bases from J, with 17 bases between. This CDR3 spans 15 amino acids. The full variable domain, rest sourced from reference TRBV5-1 and TRBJ1-5, is KAGVTQTPRYLIKTRGQQVTLSCSPISGHRSVSWYQQTPGQGLQFLFEYFSETQRNKGNFPGRFSGRQFSNSRSEMNVSTLELGDSALYLCASSPAGGDLQPQHFGDGTRLSIL.

This clone has only one observation. The chain links TRBV27 to TRBJ1-1; weak D call: TRBD1 (5 bases). The CDR3 spans 13 residues. Germline V lookup: CDR1 MNHEY, CDR2 SMNVEV (reference sequence). Trimming pared 5 bases from V and 3 bases from J, leaving 10 bases between. The CDR3 nucleotides read TGTGCCAGCAGTAGACAGTCCTACACTGAAGCTTTCTTT. Its translation is CASSRQSYTEAFF.

J is TRBJ2-7 and V is TRBV27; D remains ambiguous. V was clipped by 3 bases and J by 4 bases, with 19 bases between them. The CDR3 loop spans 16 amino acids. From germline, CDR1 is MNHEY and CDR2 SMNVEV (reference sequence). CDR3 sequence: CASSFNTVGTKYEQYF. The CDR3 DNA reads TGTGCCAGCAGTTTCAACACCGTCGGAACAAAATACGAGCAGTACTTC.

This rearrangement joins TRBV7-6 to TRBJ2-7, with 8 bases lining up with TRBD1. V shed 1 base and J 4 bases; nucleotides not matched to a gene: 9. From germline, CDR1 is SGHVS and CDR2 FNYEAQ. The CDR3 runs 16 residues. CDR3 nucleotide sequence: TGTGCCAGCAGCTTAGGCCTCGGACAGGGAGTTTACGAGCAGTACTTC. Protein: CASSLGLGQGVYEQYF. Full variable domain (missing parts from reference TRBV7-6 and TRBJ2-7): GAGVSQSPRYKVTKRGQDVALRCDPISGHVSLYWYRQALGQGPEFLTYFNYEAQQDKSGLPNDRFSAERPEGSISTLTIQRTEQRDSAMYRCASSLGLGQGVYEQYFGPGTRLTVT.

This clone was seen more than once but under ten times. The chain joins TRBV2 to TRBJ1-1; maybe TRBD1 (6 bases). The CDR3 is 13 residues long. V lost 6 bases, J lost 3 bases, and 11 bases lay in between. Germline V CDR1 and CDR2: SNHLY, FYNNEI. The CDR3 DNA reads as TGTGCCAGCAGACAATACAGGGACACTGAAGCTTTCTTT. It yields the protein CASRQYRDTEAFF.

This clone came up a few times. The chain combines TRBV7-5 with TRBJ2-1; TRBD1, the D gene given by the table, was not confirmed from the DNA. TRBV7-5 is given as a pseudogene. The CDR3 sequence is 15 residues long. CDR3 protein: CASSLEVTGGNEQFF. DNA of the CDR3: TGTGCCAGCAGCTTAGAAGTTACAGGGGGCAATGAGCAGTTCTTC.

The J gene is TRBJ1-5, the V gene TRBV27; maybe TRBD1 (5 bases). The ends were cut back, 8 bases at V and 3 bases at J, with 17 bases in the middle. Germline CDR1 reads MNHEY; CDR2 reads SMNVEV (reference sequence). This CDR3 is 15 amino acids long. As DNA, the CDR3 is TGTGCCAGCGGCGCTCGGGACGGCTACAATCAGCCCCAGCATTTT. This translates into CASGARDGYNQPQHF.

This chain joins TRBV11-2 and TRBJ2-7; tentatively, D is TRBD2 (5 bases). Germline assignment: CDR1 SGHAT and CDR2 FQNNGV. V was shortened by 5 bases and J by 6 bases, with 23 bases between the two germline ends. This CDR3 is 16 amino acids long. The DNA of the CDR3 is TGTGCCAGCAGCACCCGCCCAGAGGGATCCTTACCCGAGCAGTACTTC. This translates into CASSTRPEGSLPEQYF.

The gene calls are TRBV7-6 and TRBJ2-7, with 7 nucleotides matching TRBD1. Germline CDR1 and CDR2: SGHVS and FNYEAQ. V lost 1 base and J lost 1; bases outside the gene matches: 10. The CDR3 has 17 residues. CDR3 DNA sequence: TGTGCCAGCAGCTTAGGCTCCACAGGGGCCCTGTCCTACGAGCAGTACTTC. As protein: CASSLGSTGALSYEQYF.

In this sample, this clone turned up once. The genes are TRBV9 and TRBJ2-1; TRBD2 is a possible D gene (6 bases). CDR1 and CDR2 from the germline V gene are SGDLS and YYNGEE. This CDR3 has 16 residues. The germline V and J ends were trimmed by 3 bases and 7 bases, with 20 bases remaining between them. The CDR3, as DNA: TGTGCCAGCAGCGCCCAACTAGCCTGGGGAACAAATGAGCAGTTCTTC. This translates into CASSAQLAWGTNEQFF.